This TCR beta chain was sequenced in a study of T cell responses to AZD1222 COVID-19 vaccine. CDR3 length equals 13 residues. V gave up 9 bases and J gave up 4 bases, with 12 bases separating them. Germline V gene data show CDR1 as LNHDA and CDR2 as SQIVND (reference sequence). The data were produced by immunoSEQ multiplex PCR, yet TCRdb's version contains in-frame clones alone and is incomplete. This repertoire shows some 60,000 clones, over 65% found once; its top ten account for roughly 3.5%. Points on this clone: Its antigen is unknown.

Study conclusions and caveats: Distributed over spike, vaccine-associated CD4 TCRs predominated at 160-218 and 743-854.

The receptor's source is an adult who received the AZD1222 COVID-19 vaccine. V and J are TRBV19 and TRBJ1-4, with unresolved D. The starting material was peripheral blood, obtained 28 days after the second AZD1222 dose. CDR3 coding DNA: TGTGCCAGCAAGAACCCCGGTAATGAAAAACTGTTTTTT. Protein product: CASKNPGNEKLFF.